This is a list of T cell receptor beta chains from one sample in a study of T cells in Graves' hyperthyroidism and ophthalmopathy. TCRdb reprocessed the multiplex PCR reads via MiXCR and lists one record per CDR3 protein. The sample yields 500,000 to 600,000 distinct CDR3 sequences, over 15% seen once. The sequencing sample was made of blood. All receptors come from a woman aged 18 to 35 with Graves' hyperthyroidism. CDR3s include the opening cysteine and the closing phenylalanine or tryptophan. The D gene is left open where the match is weak. A clone size is listed for some rows: how often the clone was seen (once, few, many), or a class if it is expanded.

clone size	J gene	V gene	D gene	CDR3 DNA	CDR3 protein
few	TRBJ2-1	TRBV12-3/TRBV12-4	-	TGTGCCAGCAGCCTTAATCGGGTAGAGCAGTTCTTC	CASSLNRVEQFF
few	TRBJ1-1	TRBV10-3	-	TGTGCCATCAGTGAGGGCGGAGATGGCACTGAAGCTTTCTTT	CAISEGGDGTEAFF
-	TRBJ2-4	TRBV5-5	TRBD1	TGTGCCAGCAGCTCCGGGACAGGGCGAAACATTCAGTACTTC	CASSSGTGRNIQYF
-	TRBJ2-3	TRBV20-1	-	TGCAGTGCCTATCCGACTAGTCTAGGGGCAGATACGCAGTATTTT	CSAYPTSLGADTQYF
few	TRBJ1-1	TRBV10-2	-	TGCGCCAGCAGTGAGACATCGAACACTGAAGCTTTCTTT	CASSETSNTEAFF
few	TRBJ2-1	TRBV7-9	-	TGTGCCAGTGTCCTTGGGGGTGGGCACAATGAGCAGTTCTTC	CASVLGGGHNEQFF
once	TRBJ2-1	TRBV29-1	-	TGCAGCGCGTGGGAAAATGAGCAGTTCTTC	CSAWENEQFF
-	TRBJ2-2	TRBV5-6	TRBD1	TGTGCCAGCAGCTTGTGGGACAGGCCCACCGGGGAGCTGTTTTTT	CASSLWDRPTGELFF
-	TRBJ2-1	TRBV19	-	TGTGCCAGTAGTATACTAGCCAATGAGCAGTTCTTC	CASSILANEQFF
-	TRBJ1-2	TRBV6-1	-	TGTGCCAGCAGTAATACGTGGGATGGCTACACCTTC	CASSNTWDGYTF
few	TRBJ2-7	TRBV27	-	TGTGCCAGCAATCCCCTCGGGCGGGGATCTAGCCACGAGCAGTACTTC	CASNPLGRGSSHEQYF
many	TRBJ2-1	TRBV20-1	TRBD2	TGCAGTGCTAGCCCCCCTCTAGCGGGAGGCTACAATGAGCAGTTCTTC	CSASPPLAGGYNEQFF
many	TRBJ2-5	TRBV12-3/TRBV12-4	-	TGTGCCAGCAGTGGAGGGACCGAACAAGAGACCCAGTACTTC	CASSGGTEQETQYF
few	TRBJ2-2	TRBV7-3	-	TGTGCCAGCAGCCCCCCTTCCACAGGGACCGGGGAGCTGTTTTTT	CASSPPSTGTGELFF
-	TRBJ2-1	TRBV20-1	-	TGCAGTGCTAGGGATCATGAGCAGTTCTTC	CSARDHEQFF
once	TRBJ2-3	TRBV9	-	TGTGCCAGCAGCGCACGTCGGCTCGGGGATACGCAGTATTTT	CASSARRLGDTQYF
many	TRBJ2-5	TRBV11-2	TRBD2	TGTGCCAGCAGCTCCCACGGACTAGCGGGCTTTCAAGAGACCCAGTACTTC	CASSSHGLAGFQETQYF
-	TRBJ1-2	TRBV18	-	TGTGCCAGCTCACCTGGGACGGATTCTAACTATGGCTACACCTTC	CASSPGTDSNYGYTF
many	TRBJ1-4	TRBV7-2	-	TGTGCCAGCAGCTTAGACTACAGGGCGGGTGAAAAACTGTTTTTT	CASSLDYRAGEKLFF
many	TRBJ1-2	TRBV20-1	TRBD1	TGCAGTGCTAGGGGCCTGAGGGGGCGAAGCTATGGCTACACCTTC	CSARGLRGRSYGYTF
many	TRBJ1-1	TRBV2	TRBD1	TGTGCCAGCAGTTCGGACAGGGAGAACACTGAAGCTTTCTTT	CASSSDRENTEAFF
-	TRBJ2-7	TRBV20-1	TRBD2	TGCAGTGCGCCCTCAATTCTAGCGGGAGATTCGGGGACATTAAGCTACGAGCAGTACTTC	CSAPSILAGDSGTLSYEQYF
-	TRBJ1-2	TRBV12-3/TRBV12-4	-	TGTGCCAGCAGTTTCCATAATATCGACGGCGGCTACACCTTC	CASSFHNIDGGYTF
-	TRBJ1-5	TRBV5-1	-	TGCGCCAGCAGCTGGGGGGGGGGCGATCAGCCCCAGCATTTT	CASSWGGGDQPQHF
many	TRBJ1-5	TRBV3-1	-	TGTGCCAGCAGCCAAGAAATAGGACAGCCCCAGCATTTT	CASSQEIGQPQHF
many	TRBJ1-4	TRBV12-3/TRBV12-4	-	TGTGCCAGCAGGAAAACAGCTGGGGATGAAAAACTGTTTTTT	CASRKTAGDEKLFF
many	TRBJ2-7	TRBV7-9	-	TGTGCCAGCAGCTTAGCGGGAGCTAGCGAGCAGTACTTC	CASSLAGASEQYF
-	TRBJ2-1	TRBV4-1	TRBD2	TGCGCCAGCGCCGGGACTAGGGTTCAGGATGAGCAGTCCTTC	CASAGTRVQDEQSF
few	TRBJ1-1	TRBV20-1	-	TGCAGTGCAAAGCGGACGGAAGCTGAAGCTTTCTTT	CSAKRTEAEAFF
many	TRBJ1-3	TRBV11-2	-	TGTGCCAGCAGCTTACTTTTCGGAGGGGAAACTGGAAACACCATATATTTT	CASSLLFGGETGNTIYF
-	TRBJ2-1	TRBV11-3	-	TGTGCCAGCAGCAAAGCTAAGGGGGGGCCTTCTCTCGATGAGCAGTTCTTC	CASSKAKGGPSLDEQFF
many	TRBJ2-2	TRBV5-1	-	TGCGCCAGCAGCTTTAGCGGCACCGGGGAGCTGTTTTTT	CASSFSGTGELFF
-	TRBJ1-5	TRBV7-9	TRBD1	TGTGCCAGCAGCCCGGGGACAGTGAATAGCAATCAGCCCCAGCATTTT	CASSPGTVNSNQPQHF
many	TRBJ2-7	TRBV30	-	TGTGCCTGGAGTGTACAAAGCGAGCAGTACTTC	CAWSVQSEQYF
many	TRBJ1-1	TRBV30	-	TGTGCCTGGAACCGAGAGGGGCGAACTGAAGCTTTCTTT	CAWNREGRTEAFF
-	TRBJ2-5	TRBV3-1	TRBD1	TGTGCCAGCAGCCTAAGACAGGGGGGCGGCGAGACCCAGTACTTC	CASSLRQGGGETQYF
many	TRBJ1-1	TRBV12-5	-	TGTGCCAGCGGGTTAGGCAATACTGAAGCTTTCTTT	CASGLGNTEAFF
many	TRBJ2-3	TRBV20-1	TRBD2	TGCAGTACTAGAGCCCTCCCGGGGGGGAAGGTTGCAGATACGCAGTATTTT	CSTRALPGGKVADTQYF
-	TRBJ2-7	TRBV5-1	TRBD2	TGCGCCAGCAGCTTGGAACTAGCGGGAGTCGCGCAGTACTTC	CASSLELAGVAQYF
many	TRBJ1-5	TRBV28	TRBD1	TGTGCCAGCAGCCCACTAAGGCTCCGGGACAGACTCTTCTTACGCAATCAGCCCCAGCATTTT	CASSPLRLRDRLFLRNQPQHF
-	TRBJ2-7	TRBV27	-	TGTGCCAGCAGTTTAGGCGGGTACCTTCTCGAGCAGTACTTC	CASSLGGYLLEQYF
-	TRBJ1-2	TRBV6-2/TRBV6-3	TRBD1	TGTGCCAGCAGTTACAGTTCGACAGGGGGCTATGGCTACACCTTC	CASSYSSTGGYGYTF
many	TRBJ1-2	TRBV20-1	-	TGCAGTGCCGTTCCCACCCGGACGGTTTATGGCTACACCTTC	CSAVPTRTVYGYTF
-	TRBJ1-2	TRBV11-1	-	TGCGCCAGCAGCCAAGACTCCCGGGACCCCTATGGCTACACCTTC	CASSQDSRDPYGYTF
once	TRBJ2-1	TRBV24-1	TRBD2	TGTGCCATGACTAGCGGGAAGTTTAACCCCTACAATGAGCAGTTCTTC	CAMTSGKFNPYNEQFF